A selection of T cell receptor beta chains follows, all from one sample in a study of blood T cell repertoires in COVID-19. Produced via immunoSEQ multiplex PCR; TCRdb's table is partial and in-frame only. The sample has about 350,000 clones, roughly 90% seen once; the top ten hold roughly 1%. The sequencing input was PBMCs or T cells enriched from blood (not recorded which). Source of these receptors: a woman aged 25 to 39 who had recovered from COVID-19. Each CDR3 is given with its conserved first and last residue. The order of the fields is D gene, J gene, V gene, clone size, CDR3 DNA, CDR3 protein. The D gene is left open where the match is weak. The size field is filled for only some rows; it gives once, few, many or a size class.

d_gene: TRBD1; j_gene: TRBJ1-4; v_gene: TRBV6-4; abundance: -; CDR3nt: TGTGCCAGCTGTAGGGGGCGCGGAGGTGAAAAACTGTTTTTT; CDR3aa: CASCRGRGGEKLFF
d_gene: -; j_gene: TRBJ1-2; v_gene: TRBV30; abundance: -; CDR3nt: TGTGCCTGGAGTGGGGGACAATATGGCTACACCTTC; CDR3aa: CAWSGGQYGYTF
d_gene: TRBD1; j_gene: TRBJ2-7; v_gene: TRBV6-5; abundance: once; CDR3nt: TGTGCCAGCACCCCACCGGGACAGTCTTCCTACGAGCAGTACTTC; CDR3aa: CASTPPGQSSYEQYF
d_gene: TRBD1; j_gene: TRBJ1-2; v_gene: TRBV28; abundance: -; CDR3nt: TGTGCCAGTAAGAGCCCTGACAGGGGATCGGGTTGGTCTAAGGGCTACACCTTC; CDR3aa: CASKSPDRGSGWSKGYTF
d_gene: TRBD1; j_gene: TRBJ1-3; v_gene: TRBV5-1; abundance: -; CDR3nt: TGCGCCAGCAGCTTGGCCTCACCAGGACAGGGATTACCTGGAAACACCATATATTTT; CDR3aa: CASSLASPGQGLPGNTIYF
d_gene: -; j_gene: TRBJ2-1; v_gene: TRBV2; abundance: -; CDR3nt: TGTGCCAGCAGTGGCAACAGGAGGGGCGATGAGCAGTTCTTC; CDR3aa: CASSGNRRGDEQFF
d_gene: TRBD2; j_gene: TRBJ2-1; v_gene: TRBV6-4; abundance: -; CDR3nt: TGTGCCAGCAGCACTAGCGGGGGGGCCTCCTACAATGAGCAGTTCTTC; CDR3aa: CASSTSGGASYNEQFF
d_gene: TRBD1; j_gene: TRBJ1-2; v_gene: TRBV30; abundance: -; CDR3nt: TGTGCCTGGAGTCCCCCGGGACAGGGGGCAAGTGGCTACACCTTC; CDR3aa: CAWSPPGQGASGYTF
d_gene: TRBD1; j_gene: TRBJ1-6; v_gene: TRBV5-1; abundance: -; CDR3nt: TGCGCCAGCAGCTCGGGACAGGGTGGGAATTCACCCCTCCACTTT; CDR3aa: CASSSGQGGNSPLHF
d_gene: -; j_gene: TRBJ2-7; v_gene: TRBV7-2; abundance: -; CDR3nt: TGTGCCAGCAGCTTAACCCCTGGCGGCTACGAGCAGTACTTC; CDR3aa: CASSLTPGGYEQYF
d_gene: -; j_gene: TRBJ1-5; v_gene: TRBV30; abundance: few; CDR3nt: TGTGCCTGGAGTGCTACGCACAATCAGCCCCAGCATTTT; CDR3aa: CAWSATHNQPQHF
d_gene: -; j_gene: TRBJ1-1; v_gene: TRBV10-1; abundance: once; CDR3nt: TGCGCCAGCAGTTTGGGGGCCTACGGGGCTGAAGCTTTCTTT; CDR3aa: CASSLGAYGAEAFF
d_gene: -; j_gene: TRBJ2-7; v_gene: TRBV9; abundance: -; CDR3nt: TGTGCCAGCAGCGTAGGCCCCCGAGCGGATCCCTACGAGCAGTACTTC; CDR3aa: CASSVGPRADPYEQYF
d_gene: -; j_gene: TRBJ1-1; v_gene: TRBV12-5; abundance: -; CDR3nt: TGTGCTAGTGGTTTGGCCCTTACAGGGATTAACACTGAAGCTTTCTTT; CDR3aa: CASGLALTGINTEAFF
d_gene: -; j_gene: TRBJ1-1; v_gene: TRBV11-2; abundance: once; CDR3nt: TGTGCCAGCCCTAACCCGGACCGAGGGGCTTTCTTT; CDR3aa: CASPNPDRGAFF
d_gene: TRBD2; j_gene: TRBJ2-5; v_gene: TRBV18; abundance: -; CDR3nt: TGTGCCAGCTCACCCGAGGGACTAGGAGGAAAGACCCAGTACTTC; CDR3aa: CASSPEGLGGKTQYF
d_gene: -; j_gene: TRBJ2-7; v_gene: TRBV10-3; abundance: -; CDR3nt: TGTGCCATCAGTGAGTCGGGAGGGGGGCGGCCCTACGAGCAGTACTTC; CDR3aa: CAISESGGGRPYEQYF
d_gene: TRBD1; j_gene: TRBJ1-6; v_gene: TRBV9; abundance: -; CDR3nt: TGTGCCAGCAGCTACCGGGACAGGGACCCAATTGGTTCACCCCTCCACTTT; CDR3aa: CASSYRDRDPIGSPLHF